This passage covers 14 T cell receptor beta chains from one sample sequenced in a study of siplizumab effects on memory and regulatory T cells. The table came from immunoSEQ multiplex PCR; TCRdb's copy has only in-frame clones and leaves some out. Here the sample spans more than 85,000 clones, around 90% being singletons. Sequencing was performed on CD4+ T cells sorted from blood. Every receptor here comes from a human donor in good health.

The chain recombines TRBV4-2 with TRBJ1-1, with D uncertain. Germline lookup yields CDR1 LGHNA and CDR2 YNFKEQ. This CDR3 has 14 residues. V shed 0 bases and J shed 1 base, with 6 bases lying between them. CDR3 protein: CASSQDPGNTEAFF. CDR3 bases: TGTGCCAGCAGCCAAGATCCGGGGAACACTGAAGCTTTCTTT.

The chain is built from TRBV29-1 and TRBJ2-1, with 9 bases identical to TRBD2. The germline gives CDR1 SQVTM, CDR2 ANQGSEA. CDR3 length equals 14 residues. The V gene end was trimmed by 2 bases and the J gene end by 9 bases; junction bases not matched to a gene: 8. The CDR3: CSVEKGGRAGEQFF. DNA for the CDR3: TGCAGCGTTGAAAAGGGCGGGAGGGCAGGTGAGCAGTTCTTC.

In nucleotides, the CDR3 is TGTGCCAGCAGGATTTCTAGCGCTGTCTACAATGAGCAGTTCTTC. It translates to CASRISSAVYNEQFF. The chain carries TRBV6-5 and TRBJ2-1; D perhaps matches TRBD2 (6 bases). In germline, CDR1 is MNHEY, CDR2 SVGAGI. The CDR3 runs to 15 residues. V was shortened by 6 bases and J by 3 bases, with 15 bases between the two germline ends.

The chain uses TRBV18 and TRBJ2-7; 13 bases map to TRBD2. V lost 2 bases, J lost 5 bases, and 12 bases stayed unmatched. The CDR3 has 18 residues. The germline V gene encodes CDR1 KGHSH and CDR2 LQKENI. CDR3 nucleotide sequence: TGTGCCAGCTCACCATCCAATTTTGGACTAGCGGGAGCGGACGAGCAGTACTTC. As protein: CASSPSNFGLAGADEQYF.

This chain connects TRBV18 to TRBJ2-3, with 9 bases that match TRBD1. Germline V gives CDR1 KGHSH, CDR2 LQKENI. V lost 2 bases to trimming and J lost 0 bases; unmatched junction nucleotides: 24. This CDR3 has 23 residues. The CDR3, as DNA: TGTGCCAGCTCACCATTTTCGGGACAGGGAAACTCCTACCTCCGTGCTAGCACAGATACGCAGTATTTT. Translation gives CASSPFSGQGNSYLRASTDTQYF.

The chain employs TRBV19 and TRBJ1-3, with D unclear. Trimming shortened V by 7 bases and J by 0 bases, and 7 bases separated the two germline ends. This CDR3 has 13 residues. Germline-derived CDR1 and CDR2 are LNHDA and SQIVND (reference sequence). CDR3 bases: TGTGCCAGTATACCCAACTCTGGAAACACCATATATTTT. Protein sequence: CASIPNSGNTIYF.

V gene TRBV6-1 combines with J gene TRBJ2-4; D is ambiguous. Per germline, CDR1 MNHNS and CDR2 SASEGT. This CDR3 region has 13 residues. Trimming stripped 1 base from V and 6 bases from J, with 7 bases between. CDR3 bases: TGTGCCAGCAGTGAAGGTCGGACAAACATTCAGTACTTC. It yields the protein CASSEGRTNIQYF.

CDR3 amino acids: CASRKGTSGRSTGELFF. DNA of the CDR3: TGTGCCAGCAGGAAAGGGACTAGCGGGAGAAGTACCGGGGAGCTGTTTTTT. J is TRBJ2-2 and V is TRBV2; 14 bases align to TRBD2. The V gene end was trimmed by 6 bases and the J gene end by 5 bases; junction bases not matched to a gene: 8. Germline V gene data show CDR1 as SNHLY and CDR2 as FYNNEI. The CDR3 has 17 residues.

The CDR3 is CASSRGGSGANVLTF. In DNA form, the CDR3 reads TGTGCCAGCAGCCGAGGGGGTTCTGGGGCCAACGTCCTGACTTTC. The chain is built from TRBV7-2 and TRBJ2-6; TRBD1 might be the D (6 bases). Trimming shortened V by 5 bases and J by 1 base, and 9 bases separated the two germline ends. This CDR3 comprises 15 residues. Germline V CDR1 and CDR2: SGHTA, FQGNSA.

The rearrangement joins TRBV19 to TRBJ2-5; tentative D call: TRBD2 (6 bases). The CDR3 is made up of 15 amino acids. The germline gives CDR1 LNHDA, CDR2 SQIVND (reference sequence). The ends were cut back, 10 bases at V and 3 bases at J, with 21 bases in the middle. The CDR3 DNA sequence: TGTGCCAAATTCGGACTAACGATAGGAAAAGAGACCCAGTACTTC. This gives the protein CAKFGLTIGKETQYF.

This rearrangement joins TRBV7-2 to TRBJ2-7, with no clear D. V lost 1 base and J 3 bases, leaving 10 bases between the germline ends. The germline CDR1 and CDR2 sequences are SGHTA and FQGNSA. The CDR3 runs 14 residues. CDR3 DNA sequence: TGTGCCAGCAGCTTAGGACGTCAGATCTACGAGCAGTACTTC. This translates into CASSLGRQIYEQYF.

CDR3 sequence reads: CATSSGRGFNYGYTF. CDR3 nucleotide sequence: TGTGCCACCAGCAGTGGAAGAGGATTTAACTATGGCTACACCTTC. The genes are TRBV15 and TRBJ1-2; D not resolved. The CDR3 has 15 residues. V lost 3 bases and J 1 base, leaving 12 bases between the germline ends. Germline V gene sequence: CDR1 LNHNV, CDR2 YYDKDF (reference sequence).

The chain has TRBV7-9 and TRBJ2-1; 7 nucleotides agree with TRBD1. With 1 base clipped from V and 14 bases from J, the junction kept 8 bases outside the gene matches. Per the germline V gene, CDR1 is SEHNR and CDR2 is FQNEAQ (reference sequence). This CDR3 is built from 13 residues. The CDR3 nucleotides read TGTGCCAGCAGCTTAGACAGGGGTGGCTCGGAGTTCTTC. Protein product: CASSLDRGGSEFF.

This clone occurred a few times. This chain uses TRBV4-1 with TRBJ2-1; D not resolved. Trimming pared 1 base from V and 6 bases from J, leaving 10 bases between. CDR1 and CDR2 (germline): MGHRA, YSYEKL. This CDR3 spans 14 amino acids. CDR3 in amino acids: CASSQVPRSNEQFF. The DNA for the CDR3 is TGCGCCAGCAGCCAAGTCCCTAGAAGCAATGAGCAGTTCTTC.